Listed here are 18 T cell receptor beta chains from one sample, sequenced in a study of spatial heterogeneity in lung cancer. Broader study findings: Tracking of tumor mutation counts was seen in expanded intratumoral alpha and beta TCR counts.

No antigens are known for them. Time point denoted: sample taken at primary tumor resection. TCRdb reprocessed the 5' RACE reads via MiXCR and lists one record per CDR3 protein. Found here are 10,000 to 12,000 distinct CDR3 sequences, over 9.5% of them singletons; the top ten hold around 13%. Sequencing was performed on lung tumor tissue, taken at surgery. These TCRs come from a female donor with early-stage non-small cell lung cancer.

This clonotype is medium-sized in the sample. The V and J genes are TRBV2 and TRBJ1-2; TRBD1 might be the D (6 bases). There are 15 residues in the CDR3. The germline V gene encodes CDR1 SNHLY and CDR2 FYNNEI. Trimming removed 3 bases from V and 5 bases from J, with 16 bases in between. CDR3: CASSDGGGVRYGYTF. CDR3 DNA: TGTGCCAGCAGTGACGGGGGCGGGGTACGGTATGGCTACACCTTC.

This clonotype appeared many times. The V and J genes are TRBV5-1 and TRBJ2-1, with D tentatively TRBD2 (5 bases). The germline CDR1 and CDR2 sequences are SGHRS and YFSETQ. The CDR3 has 17 residues. V lost 0 bases and J lost 0, with 13 bases in between. Here the CDR3 reads CASSLAGGRSSYNEQFF. Here the CDR3 DNA reads TGCGCCAGCAGCTTGGCTGGCGGGCGAAGCTCCTACAATGAGCAGTTCTTC.

The rearrangement links TRBV12-3 or TRBV12-4 to TRBJ2-1, with D possibly matching TRBD2 (5 bases). CDR3 size: 15 residues. Trimming removed 3 bases at V and 12 bases at J, with 21 bases between. The CDR3 sequence: CASSFESSIFLPQFF. DNA of the CDR3: TGTGCCAGCAGTTTTGAGTCTAGCATCTTCTTACCGCAGTTCTTC.

This clonotype was seen repeatedly, ten times or more. The rearrangement uses TRBV6-5 and TRBJ2-3; 13 bases are a match to TRBD2. Germline CDR1 MNHEY, CDR2 SVGAGI. V shed 6 bases and J 2 bases; nucleotides not matched to a gene: 5. The CDR3 runs to 16 residues. CDR3 sequence (DNA): TGTGCCAGCAGGCAGACTAGCGGGGGGTACACAGATACGCAGTATTTT. Translated, it gives CASRQTSGGYTDTQYF.

V is TRBV12-3 or TRBV12-4 and J is TRBJ2-7, with D perhaps given as TRBD1 or TRBD2 (6 bases each). Trimming shortened V by 3 bases and J by 6 bases, and 9 bases separated the two germline ends. The CDR3 runs to 12 residues. The CDR3 DNA follows: TGTGCCAGCAGTTTTGGGGGGCCCGAGCAGTACTTC. Encoded protein: CASSFGGPEQYF.

The sample holds a few counts of this clonotype. V gene TRBV7-2 combines with J gene TRBJ1-4; D is unresolved. Germline-derived CDR1 and CDR2 are SGHTA and FQGNSA. V was shortened by 7 bases and J by 4 bases, with 19 bases between the two germline ends. The CDR3 runs to 16 residues. This chain's CDR3 is CASTPTVGRNNEKLFF. The CDR3 bases are TGTGCCAGCACCCCGACGGTCGGGCGAAATAATGAAAAACTGTTTTTT.

This clonotype is termed medium-sized (0.01 to 0.1%). The chain uses TRBV20-1 and TRBJ2-7, with 12 bases fitting TRBD2. V lost 0 bases to trimming and J lost 9 bases; unmatched junction nucleotides: 15. This CDR3 is built from 17 residues. Germline assignment: CDR1 DFQATT and CDR2 SNEGSKA (reference sequence). CDR3 DNA: TGCAGTGCTAGAGACCTTCGGACTAGCGGGGCTTTAGGCGGGCAGTACTTC. Translating gives CSARDLRTSGALGGQYF.

Only a few counts were recorded for this clonotype. The rearrangement uses TRBV7-2 and TRBJ2-7; 8 bases agree with TRBD2. The V gene's germline CDR1 is SGHTA and CDR2 FQGNSA. V lost 4 bases to trimming and J lost 4 bases; unmatched junction nucleotides: 9. The CDR3 has 15 amino acids. The CDR3 spells CASSSGRTSLYEQYF. In DNA form, the CDR3 reads TGTGCCAGCAGCTCCGGGCGGACTAGCCTGTACGAGCAGTACTTC.

This clonotype was counted many times. V is TRBV19 and J is TRBJ1-2; 7 nucleotides agree with TRBD1. J was trimmed by 4 bases and V by 7 bases; bases with no gene match: 3. CDR1 is LNHDA, CDR2 SQIVND, per germline (reference sequence). The CDR3 totals 12 residues. Here the CDR3 DNA reads TGTGCCAGTAATACAGGGGCCTATGGCTACACCTTC. Translated, it gives CASNTGAYGYTF.

The genes are TRBV4-1 and TRBJ2-5; 7 bases line up with TRBD1. This CDR3 is 16 amino acids long. Losses at the gene ends were 5 bases for V and 0 bases for J; bases not matched to a gene: 9. Per the germline V gene, CDR1 is MGHRA and CDR2 is YSYEKL. Written as DNA, the CDR3 is TGCGCCAGCAGCACACCTTCCGGGACAGACCAAGAGACCCAGTACTTC. Protein: CASSTPSGTDQETQYF.

This clonotype was observed a single time. The CDR3 bases are TGTGCCAGTAGTATCAGTCGGACTAGCGGGAGCGCCGGGGAGCTGTTTTTT. Encoded protein: CASSISRTSGSAGELFF. V usage is TRBV19 and J usage is TRBJ2-2; TRBD2 matches 13 bases. Germline trimming cut 3 bases from V and 6 bases from J; bases unmatched to any gene: 7. The germline V gene encodes CDR1 LNHDA and CDR2 SQIVND (reference sequence). The CDR3 has 17 amino acids.

In this sample, this clonotype is medium-sized. The chain joins TRBV7-2 to TRBJ2-4, with TRBD1 matching over 7 bases. V lost 3 bases and J lost 4; bases outside the gene matches: 3. This CDR3 region has 14 residues. Germline CDR1 SGHTA, CDR2 FQGNSA. The CDR3 nucleotides read TGTGCCAGCAGCTTCGACAGGGTAAAAAACATTCAGTACTTC. This codes for CASSFDRVKNIQYF.

With regard to this clonotype: A much larger clone is a single base away; this may be a read error. The V gene is TRBV3-1, the J gene TRBJ1-4; TRBD1 might be the D (6 bases). The germline V gene encodes CDR1 LGHDT and CDR2 YNNKEL (reference sequence). The CDR3 runs 16 residues. CDR3: CASSHPPGQANEKLVF. Here the CDR3 DNA reads TGTGCCAGCAGCCATCCTCCGGGACAAGCTAATGAAAAACTGGTTTTT.

This clonotype has a count of ten or more. V and J are TRBV3-1 and TRBJ2-7; 7 nucleotides match TRBD2. Trimming at V came to 3 bases and at J to 3 bases, leaving 14 bases not matched to a gene. The CDR3 totals 17 residues. Germline V gives CDR1 LGHDT, CDR2 YNNKEL (reference sequence). CDR3 residues: CASSHSPGRERFYEQYF. In DNA form, the CDR3 reads TGTGCCAGCAGCCATTCCCCGGGGCGGGAGAGATTCTACGAGCAGTACTTC.

This sequence joins TRBV6-5 and TRBJ2-5; D gene ambiguous. CDR1 is MNHEY and CDR2 is SVGAGI in the germline V gene. The CDR3 consists of 11 residues. V lost 2 bases and J lost 7, with 5 bases in between. The CDR3 DNA reads as TGTGCCAGCAGTTACCGAGGGACCCAGTACTTC. This encodes CASSYRGTQYF.

V is TRBV28 and J is TRBJ2-3; no clear D. Between the trimmed V and J ends, which lost 7 bases and 0 bases, there was a span of 8 bases. Germline V gives CDR1 MDHEN, CDR2 SYDVKM. This CDR3 is 13 amino acids long. In DNA, the CDR3 is TGTGCCAGCACCATACAGAGCACAGATACGCAGTATTTT. This gives the protein CASTIQSTDTQYF.

This clonotype is medium-sized. V gene TRBV12-3 or TRBV12-4 combines with J gene TRBJ2-5, with D unclear. Trimming left V 6 bases short and J 5 bases short, with 7 bases between. This CDR3 is built from 11 residues. The DNA for the CDR3 is TGTGCCAGCAGAATCCGGGAGACCCAGTACTTC. It translates to CASRIRETQYF.

This clonotype is categorized as medium-sized. This sequence joins TRBV19 and TRBJ2-5, with 7 nucleotides matching TRBD1. Germline CDR1 LNHDA, CDR2 SQIVND (reference sequence). V was clipped by 3 bases and J by 0 bases; unmatched bases: 7. This CDR3 is built from 16 residues. CDR3: CASSMGPGQYQETQYF. The CDR3 nucleotides read TGTGCCAGTAGTATGGGGCCGGGACAGTACCAAGAGACCCAGTACTTC.